This is a list of T cell receptor beta chains from one sample in a study of blood T cell repertoires in COVID-19. Profiling relied on immunoSEQ multiplex PCR, and the TCRdb table lists in-frame clones only, not all of them. The sample consists of under 150,000 clones, approximately 80% of them appearing once. The sequenced sample was PBMCs or T cells enriched from blood (not recorded which). These receptors all come from a man aged 50-59 years in a cohort exposed to, infected with or recovered from COVID-19 (not recorded which). The CDR3 runs from the conserved cysteine through the conserved F or W. A D gene is named only where the DNA matches it firmly. Size values are once, few and many counts, or a class for expanded clones, and some rows have none.

D	V	J	size	CDR3	DNA
TRBD2	TRBV19	TRBJ2-3	NA	CASSRGGADTQYF	TGTGCCAGTAGCCGGGGGGGAGCGGATACGCAGTATTTT
TRBD1	TRBV6-5	TRBJ2-7	few	CASSFGQGPSYEQYF	TGTGCCAGCAGTTTCGGACAGGGACCTTCCTACGAGCAGTACTTC
TRBD2	TRBV11-3	TRBJ2-7	once	CASSLRGTSGRANYEQYF	TGTGCCAGCAGCTTAAGGGGTACTAGCGGGAGAGCCAACTACGAGCAGTACTTC
NA	TRBV2	TRBJ1-2	NA	CASSGEGGDYGYTF	TGTGCCAGCAGTGGGGAGGGAGGGGACTATGGCTACACCTTC
NA	TRBV19	TRBJ2-2	once	CASSRSTGGELFF	TGTGCCAGTAGCCGCTCGACAGGCGGGGAGCTGTTTTTT
NA	TRBV9	TRBJ1-4	few	CASSVGHNSKLFF	TGTGCCAGCAGCGTAGGGCATAACAGTAAACTGTTTTTT
TRBD1	TRBV6-5	TRBJ2-1	NA	CASSYSTGGSYNEQFF	TGTGCCAGCAGTTACTCAACAGGGGGCTCCTACAATGAGCAGTTCTTC
NA	TRBV28	TRBJ2-7	NA	CASRSQGPYEQYF	TGTGCCAGCAGGTCACAGGGCCCCTACGAGCAGTACTTC
NA	TRBV7-9	TRBJ2-5	NA	CASSLGGPLRTQYF	TGTGCCAGCAGCTTAGGCGGGCCACTGAGGACCCAGTACTTC
NA	TRBV11-3	TRBJ2-5	NA	CASSTNRVETQYF	TGTGCCAGCAGCACAAACAGGGTCGAGACCCAGTACTTC
NA	TRBV18	TRBJ1-1	NA	CASSPSAGFGARGTEAFF	TGTGCCAGCTCACCATCAGCGGGGTTCGGGGCCAGGGGAACTGAAGCTTTCTTT
NA	TRBV28	TRBJ1-2	NA	CASSLGGSRNYGYTF	TGTGCCAGCAGTTTGGGGGGGTCTCGCAACTATGGCTACACCTTC
NA	TRBV27	TRBJ1-2	NA	CASFNGGGMGNYGYTF	TGTGCCAGCTTCAATGGGGGGGGGATGGGGAACTATGGCTACACCTTC
NA	TRBV3-1/TRBV3-2	TRBJ1-4	once	CASSPVGSLNEKLFF	TGTGCCAGCAGCCCCGTCGGTAGTCTTAATGAAAAACTGTTTTTT
NA	TRBV27	TRBJ1-1	NA	CASSLLRVVNTEAFF	TGTGCCAGCAGTTTATTACGGGTGGTGAACACTGAAGCTTTCTTT
NA	TRBV9	TRBJ2-2	NA	CASSPPTGELFF	TGTGCCAGCAGCCCTCCGACCGGGGAGCTGTTTTTT
TRBD2	TRBV5-8	TRBJ2-5	NA	CASSLEGLAQETQYF	TGTGCCAGCAGCTTGGAGGGACTAGCCCAAGAGACCCAGTACTTC
NA	TRBV6-5	TRBJ1-1	few	CASSYSDEVPNTEAFF	TGTGCCAGCAGTTACTCGGATGAGGTTCCCAACACTGAAGCTTTCTTT
TRBD2	TRBV7-2	TRBJ2-1	NA	CASSSRSGGARDEQFF	TGTGCCAGCAGCTCGAGGTCCGGGGGGGCCAGGGATGAGCAGTTCTTC
NA	TRBV2	TRBJ1-5	few	CASSGSGGNQPQHF	TGTGCCAGCAGCGGATCAGGGGGCAATCAGCCCCAGCATTTT
NA	TRBV5-5	TRBJ2-1	NA	CASSWIAGNEQFF	TGTGCCAGCAGCTGGATAGCCGGCAATGAGCAGTTCTTC
NA	TRBV18	TRBJ1-3	NA	CASSPGQFSGNTIYF	TGTGCCAGCTCACCAGGACAGTTCTCTGGAAACACCATATATTTT
TRBD1	TRBV12-3/TRBV12-4	TRBJ1-2	NA	CASSAGGGYGYTF	TGTGCCAGCAGTGCAGGGGGCGGCTATGGCTACACCTTC
NA	TRBV7-2	TRBJ1-5	NA	CASSRELDNQPQHF	TGTGCCAGCAGCCGGGAGCTCGACAATCAGCCCCAGCATTTT
TRBD1	TRBV19	TRBJ1-1	once	CASSTQGGIDTEAFF	TGTGCCAGTAGTACCCAGGGGGGTATAGACACTGAAGCTTTCTTT
TRBD2	TRBV7-8	TRBJ2-7	NA	CASSSLAGMGEQYF	TGTGCCAGCAGCTCGCTAGCGGGGATGGGCGAGCAGTACTTC
NA	TRBV7-8	TRBJ1-4	NA	CASSSNSWTNEKLFF	TGTGCCAGCAGCTCCAATAGTTGGACTAATGAAAAACTGTTTTTT
NA	TRBV11-3	TRBJ2-5	NA	CASSMAQQETQYF	TGTGCCAGCAGTATGGCCCAACAAGAGACCCAGTACTTC
TRBD1	TRBV7-9	TRBJ1-2	once	CASSPRTGGTAYGYTF	TGTGCCAGCAGCCCCAGGACAGGGGGTACCGCTTATGGCTACACCTTC
NA	TRBV2	TRBJ2-1	NA	CASSLDLYQEQFF	TGTGCCAGCAGCCTAGACCTGTACCAGGAGCAGTTCTTC
TRBD1	TRBV4-3	TRBJ2-5	NA	CASSRMTGGGETQYF	TGCGCCAGCAGCCGAATGACAGGGGGCGGGGAGACCCAGTACTTC
TRBD2	TRBV4-3	TRBJ2-7	once	CASSRSLAGGPYEQYF	TGCGCCAGCAGCCGCTCTCTAGCGGGGGGGCCCTACGAGCAGTACTTC
TRBD1	TRBV25-1	TRBJ2-3	NA	CASSDPTQGATDTQYF	TGTGCCAGCAGTGACCCAACTCAGGGGGCCACAGATACGCAGTATTTT
NA	TRBV28	TRBJ1-6	few	CASSSGTYNSPLHF	TGTGCCAGCAGTTCAGGGACCTATAATTCACCCCTCCACTTT
TRBD1	TRBV12-3/TRBV12-4	TRBJ1-1	NA	CASSLGTGTEAFF	TGTGCCAGCAGTTTGGGGACAGGGACTGAAGCTTTCTTT
NA	TRBV5-4	TRBJ1-2	NA	CASSLQGNNYGYTF	TGTGCCAGCAGCTTGCAGGGCAACAACTATGGCTACACCTTC
NA	TRBV3-1/TRBV3-2	TRBJ2-1	NA	CASSPPGVEQFF	TGTGCCAGCAGCCCCCCGGGGGTAGAGCAGTTCTTC
TRBD1	TRBV28	TRBJ2-7	NA	CASRPGTGRLYF	TGTGCCAGCAGACCCGGGACAGGGAGGCTGTACTTC
TRBD2	TRBV13	TRBJ2-1	NA	CASSPRGSGSRNEQFF	TGTGCCAGCAGCCCCCGGGGTAGCGGGAGTAGGAATGAGCAGTTCTTC
NA	TRBV9	TRBJ1-5	few	CASGEGDYLSPQHF	TGTGCCAGCGGGGAAGGGGATTACCTTAGCCCCCAGCATTTT